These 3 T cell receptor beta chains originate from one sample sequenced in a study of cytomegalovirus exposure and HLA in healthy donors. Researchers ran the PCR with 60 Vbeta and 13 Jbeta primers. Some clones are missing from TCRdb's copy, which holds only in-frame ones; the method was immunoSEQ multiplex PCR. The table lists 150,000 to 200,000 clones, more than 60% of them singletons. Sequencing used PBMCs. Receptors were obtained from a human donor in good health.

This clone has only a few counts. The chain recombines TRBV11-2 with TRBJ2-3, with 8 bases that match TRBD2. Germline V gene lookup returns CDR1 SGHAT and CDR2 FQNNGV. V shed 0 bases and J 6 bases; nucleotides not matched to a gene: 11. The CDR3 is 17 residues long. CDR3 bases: TGTGCCAGCAGCTTAGATGGGCGGGGGGCCTCAGCGGATACGCAGTATTTT. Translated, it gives CASSLDGRGASADTQYF.

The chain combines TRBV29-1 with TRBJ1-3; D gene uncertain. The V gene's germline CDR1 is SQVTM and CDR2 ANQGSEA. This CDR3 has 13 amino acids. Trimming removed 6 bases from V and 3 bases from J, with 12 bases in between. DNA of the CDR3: TGCAGCGTGGCGACATCGAATGGAAACACCATATATTTT. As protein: CSVATSNGNTIYF.

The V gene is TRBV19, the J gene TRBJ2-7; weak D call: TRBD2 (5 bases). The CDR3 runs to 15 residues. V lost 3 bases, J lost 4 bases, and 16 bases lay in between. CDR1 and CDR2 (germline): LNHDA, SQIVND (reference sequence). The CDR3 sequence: CASSMAASRLYEQYF. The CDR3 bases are TGTGCCAGTAGTATGGCGGCTAGCAGATTATACGAGCAGTACTTC. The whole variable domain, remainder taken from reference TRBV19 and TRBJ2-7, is DGGITQSPKYLFRKEGQNVTLSCEQNLNHDAMYWYRQDPGQGLRLIYYSQIVNDFQKGDIAEGYSVSREKKESFPLTVTSAQKNPTAFYLCASSMAASRLYEQYFGPGTRLTVT.